Listed below are T cell receptor beta chains from one sample, sequenced in a study of Ad26.COV2.S vaccination and SARS-CoV-2 variants. Method: immunoSEQ multiplex PCR; TCRdb's copy keeps in-frame clones and lacks some. The table records 400,000 to 450,000 clones, approximately 90% of them present only once. Sequenced here: peripheral blood, sampled in a trial of Ad26.COV2.S vaccine versus placebo. These receptors originate from a person aged 18-65 years who received the Ad26.COV2.S COVID-19 vaccine or a placebo. Both conserved end residues are part of each CDR3. A D gene is named only where the DNA matches it firmly. Rows give clone size only sometimes, using once, few, many, or a class for an expanded clone.

cdr3_nt: TGTGCCAGTAACAGCGGCTTAACAGATACGCAGTATTTT
cdr3_aa: CASNSGLTDTQYF
d_call: NA
clone_size: few
v_call: TRBV19
j_call: TRBJ2-3

cdr3_nt: TGTGCCTGGAGTGTAACTGGAAACACCATATATTTT
cdr3_aa: CAWSVTGNTIYF
d_call: NA
clone_size: NA
v_call: TRBV30
j_call: TRBJ1-3

cdr3_nt: TGTGCCAGCAGCTCAACCGGGACAGGGGTGGCGCGTGAAAAACTGTTTTTT
cdr3_aa: CASSSTGTGVAREKLFF
d_call: TRBD1
clone_size: NA
v_call: TRBV7-6
j_call: TRBJ1-4

cdr3_nt: TGTGCCAGCAGTTACTTTCAGGGAGGCACTGAAGCTTTCTTT
cdr3_aa: CASSYFQGGTEAFF
d_call: NA
clone_size: once
v_call: TRBV6-2/TRBV6-3
j_call: TRBJ1-1

cdr3_nt: TGTGCCAGCAGTTTGGGCCGCTTGGCGCCGGACACAGATACGCAGTATTTT
cdr3_aa: CASSLGRLAPDTDTQYF
d_call: NA
clone_size: NA
v_call: TRBV28
j_call: TRBJ2-3

cdr3_nt: TGTGCCAGCAGCAATCCGTTGCGGGGCACCTACGAGCAGTACTTC
cdr3_aa: CASSNPLRGTYEQYF
d_call: NA
clone_size: NA
v_call: TRBV7-6
j_call: TRBJ2-7

cdr3_nt: TGTGCCAGCAGCGTATCCACAGGGGGGTCTAATGAAAAACTGTTTTTT
cdr3_aa: CASSVSTGGSNEKLFF
d_call: TRBD1
clone_size: once
v_call: TRBV9
j_call: TRBJ1-4

cdr3_nt: TGTGCCAGCAGCGCCGTGACAGGGCTTAATGAAAAACTGTTTTTT
cdr3_aa: CASSAVTGLNEKLFF
d_call: TRBD1
clone_size: NA
v_call: TRBV6-1
j_call: TRBJ1-4

cdr3_nt: TGTGCCAGCAGCGTAGGCAGGAACACTGAAGCTTTCTTT
cdr3_aa: CASSVGRNTEAFF
d_call: NA
clone_size: NA
v_call: TRBV9
j_call: TRBJ1-1

cdr3_nt: TGTGCCAGCAGCTTAGGGCAGGCTAACACTGAAGCTTTCTTT
cdr3_aa: CASSLGQANTEAFF
d_call: NA
clone_size: once
v_call: TRBV7-9
j_call: TRBJ1-1

cdr3_nt: TGCGCCAGCAGCCAAGGGGGAACAGGGTTGACCTACGAGCAGTACTTC
cdr3_aa: CASSQGGTGLTYEQYF
d_call: NA
clone_size: NA
v_call: TRBV4-3
j_call: TRBJ2-7

cdr3_nt: TGTGCCAGCAGCTTGGGCAGGGGGCGCGTTGGAAACACCATATATTTT
cdr3_aa: CASSLGRGRVGNTIYF
d_call: TRBD1
clone_size: NA
v_call: TRBV5-8
j_call: TRBJ1-3

cdr3_nt: TGTGCCAGCAGCCTAACGGGACTAGCGGGGGGCAGGGAGACCCAGTACTTC
cdr3_aa: CASSLTGLAGGRETQYF
d_call: TRBD2
clone_size: once
v_call: TRBV11-2
j_call: TRBJ2-5

cdr3_nt: TGCGCCAGCAGCCTCGGGACAGGTACTCAAGAGACCCAGTACTTC
cdr3_aa: CASSLGTGTQETQYF
d_call: TRBD1
clone_size: NA
v_call: TRBV5-1
j_call: TRBJ2-5

cdr3_nt: TGTGCCAGCAGCGGAACTAGTTATACGCAGTATTTT
cdr3_aa: CASSGTSYTQYF
d_call: NA
clone_size: NA
v_call: TRBV9
j_call: TRBJ2-3

cdr3_nt: TGCGCCAGCAGCCAAGAGCCAACAGGGGTTCCCACCGGTGGCTACACCTTC
cdr3_aa: CASSQEPTGVPTGGYTF
d_call: TRBD1
clone_size: NA
v_call: TRBV4-3
j_call: TRBJ1-2

cdr3_nt: TGTGCCACCGCACCATTTACCGGGACAGGGGTCAATCAGCCCCAGCATTTT
cdr3_aa: CATAPFTGTGVNQPQHF
d_call: TRBD1
clone_size: NA
v_call: TRBV19
j_call: TRBJ1-5

cdr3_nt: TGTGCCAGCAGAAAGACAGGGCCCATTGAAGCTTTCTTT
cdr3_aa: CASRKTGPIEAFF
d_call: TRBD1
clone_size: NA
v_call: TRBV28
j_call: TRBJ1-1

cdr3_nt: TGTGCCAGCAGCTATCCGGGCGGTGGGGAGACCCAGTACTTC
cdr3_aa: CASSYPGGGETQYF
d_call: NA
clone_size: NA
v_call: TRBV28
j_call: TRBJ2-5

cdr3_nt: TGTGCCAGCAGAAAACTTGGGGGGGTGAACACTGAAGCTTTCTTT
cdr3_aa: CASRKLGGVNTEAFF
d_call: NA
clone_size: once
v_call: TRBV5-6
j_call: TRBJ1-1

cdr3_nt: TGTGCCAGCAGTTTGACAGTCTACAATCAGCCCCAGCATTTT
cdr3_aa: CASSLTVYNQPQHF
d_call: NA
clone_size: NA
v_call: TRBV6-2/TRBV6-3
j_call: TRBJ1-5

cdr3_nt: TGTGCCTGGACACGGACCGGGACCAATAATTCACCCCTCCACTTT
cdr3_aa: CAWTRTGTNNSPLHF
d_call: NA
clone_size: NA
v_call: TRBV30
j_call: TRBJ1-6

cdr3_nt: TGCAGTGCTAGTCTTTCGCTGGATCTGGGTGAGCAGTTCTTC
cdr3_aa: CSASLSLDLGEQFF
d_call: NA
clone_size: once
v_call: TRBV20-1
j_call: TRBJ2-1

cdr3_nt: TGTGCCAGCAGCCCATTGGCCGGGGACTCCGGGACCCAGTACTTC
cdr3_aa: CASSPLAGDSGTQYF
d_call: NA
clone_size: NA
v_call: TRBV5-8
j_call: TRBJ2-5

cdr3_nt: TGTGCCAGCAGGCCTACAGGGGGCATCGGCTACACCTTC
cdr3_aa: CASRPTGGIGYTF
d_call: TRBD1
clone_size: NA
v_call: TRBV12-3/TRBV12-4
j_call: TRBJ1-2

cdr3_nt: TGTGCCAGTAGTCCCCAAACAGGCCACACTGAAGCTTTCTTT
cdr3_aa: CASSPQTGHTEAFF
d_call: NA
clone_size: once
v_call: TRBV19
j_call: TRBJ1-1

cdr3_nt: TGTGCCAGCTCACCACCGATCCGAGAGTCATACAATGAGCAGTTCTTC
cdr3_aa: CASSPPIRESYNEQFF
d_call: NA
clone_size: NA
v_call: TRBV18
j_call: TRBJ2-1

cdr3_nt: TGTGCCAGCAGCTTAGAAAAGGGTTCCACTGAAGCTTTCTTT
cdr3_aa: CASSLEKGSTEAFF
d_call: NA
clone_size: NA
v_call: TRBV7-2
j_call: TRBJ1-1

cdr3_nt: TGTGCCAGTAGACCACGCACAGGGACCAGTCCCTACGAGCAGTACTTC
cdr3_aa: CASRPRTGTSPYEQYF
d_call: NA
clone_size: NA
v_call: TRBV19
j_call: TRBJ2-7

cdr3_nt: TGTGCCAGCAGCTTAGGAGAGACAAACCCCTACGAGCAGTACTTC
cdr3_aa: CASSLGETNPYEQYF
d_call: NA
clone_size: NA
v_call: TRBV7-2
j_call: TRBJ2-7

cdr3_nt: TGTGCCAGCAGCCCAAGCCTGGCAGTAGAAGATTCACCCCTCCACTTT
cdr3_aa: CASSPSLAVEDSPLHF
d_call: NA
clone_size: once
v_call: TRBV2
j_call: TRBJ1-6

cdr3_nt: TGTGCCAGCAGCTTAGGTAGCGGACAGGGGAGGGCGAGTCAGCCCCAGCATTTT
cdr3_aa: CASSLGSGQGRASQPQHF
d_call: TRBD1
clone_size: NA
v_call: TRBV11-2
j_call: TRBJ1-5

cdr3_nt: TGCGCCAGCAGCCAATTCCAAGACTCGGGTATCTACAATGAGCAGTTCTTC
cdr3_aa: CASSQFQDSGIYNEQFF
d_call: NA
clone_size: NA
v_call: TRBV4-1
j_call: TRBJ2-1

cdr3_nt: TGTGCCAGCAGCCCCTGGGTTCACACTGAAGCTTTCTTT
cdr3_aa: CASSPWVHTEAFF
d_call: NA
clone_size: NA
v_call: TRBV5-4
j_call: TRBJ1-1

cdr3_nt: TGTGCCAGCAGCTCGACAGGGGGCGATTCTGAGACCCAGTACTTC
cdr3_aa: CASSSTGGDSETQYF
d_call: TRBD1
clone_size: NA
v_call: TRBV6-2/TRBV6-3
j_call: TRBJ2-5

cdr3_nt: TGCGCCAGCAGCCAAGCGGCCGCTGGGGCCAACGTCCTGACTTTC
cdr3_aa: CASSQAAAGANVLTF
d_call: NA
clone_size: NA
v_call: TRBV4-3
j_call: TRBJ2-6

cdr3_nt: TGTGCCAGCAGCGCACGCCGGACTAGCCGGCTCAATGAGCAGTTCTTC
cdr3_aa: CASSARRTSRLNEQFF
d_call: TRBD2
clone_size: NA
v_call: TRBV5-6
j_call: TRBJ2-1

cdr3_nt: TGTGCCAGCCTGGACAGGGTTGGTTCACCCCTCCACTTT
cdr3_aa: CASLDRVGSPLHF
d_call: TRBD1
clone_size: NA
v_call: TRBV6-5
j_call: TRBJ1-6

cdr3_nt: TGCGCCAGCAGCCAAGAAGGCAGCGGGGGTAACACCGGGGAGCTGTTTTTT
cdr3_aa: CASSQEGSGGNTGELFF
d_call: TRBD2
clone_size: NA
v_call: TRBV4-1
j_call: TRBJ2-2

cdr3_nt: TGTGCCAGCTCACCATGGCGTACCACCGGGGAGCTGTTTTTT
cdr3_aa: CASSPWRTTGELFF
d_call: NA
clone_size: NA
v_call: TRBV18
j_call: TRBJ2-2

cdr3_nt: TGCAGTGCTAGAGATCCTGGCTACACCTTC
cdr3_aa: CSARDPGYTF
d_call: NA
clone_size: once
v_call: TRBV20-1
j_call: TRBJ1-2

cdr3_nt: TGTGCCACCAGCACAGGGGGCGCGAATGGCTACACCTTC
cdr3_aa: CATSTGGANGYTF
d_call: TRBD1
clone_size: NA
v_call: TRBV15
j_call: TRBJ1-2

cdr3_nt: TGTGCCAGTAGCCAACAGGGGCTCACAGGAAACACCATATATTTT
cdr3_aa: CASSQQGLTGNTIYF
d_call: TRBD1
clone_size: NA
v_call: TRBV19
j_call: TRBJ1-3

cdr3_nt: TGCGCCAGCAGTGACCCACGCTCTGGAAACACCATATATTTT
cdr3_aa: CASSDPRSGNTIYF
d_call: NA
clone_size: NA
v_call: TRBV5-1
j_call: TRBJ1-3

cdr3_nt: TGCGCCAGCAGCCGCGACAGGAGCGGAGCCTACGAGCAGTACTTC
cdr3_aa: CASSRDRSGAYEQYF
d_call: NA
clone_size: NA
v_call: TRBV4-3
j_call: TRBJ2-7

cdr3_nt: TGTGCCAGCAACCAACGGGACAGGAGTGCCGGGGAGCTGTTTTTT
cdr3_aa: CASNQRDRSAGELFF
d_call: TRBD1
clone_size: NA
v_call: TRBV3-1/TRBV3-2
j_call: TRBJ2-2